This section outlines one T cell receptor beta chain sequence together with its context. Antigen unknown. Trimming pared 0 bases from V and 6 bases from J, leaving 13 bases between. The CDR3 consists of 14 residues. Germline values: CDR1 SGHRS, CDR2 YFSETQ. The sample originates from a study of T-cell reconstitution after alpha-beta-depleted transplantation in children. Points from the study as a whole: The authors attributed T-cell counts and diversity one year after transplant mostly to newly produced T cells.

Using unique molecular identifiers, the investigators prepared the TCRbeta library. TCRdb used MiXCR to reprocess the PCR reads, holding one entry per CDR3 protein. The data contain about 830,000 distinct CDR3 sequences, roughly 15% of them singletons. Sequenced here: PBMCs, mostly from graft donor cells, sampled 360 days after TCRalphabeta/CD19-depleted stem cell transplant. V gene TRBV5-1 combines with J gene TRBJ2-7; D uncertain. This TCR was recovered from a male patient aged 10-17 years who had a stem cell transplant for acute lymphoblastic leukemia, so the T cells may come from the graft donor. CDR3 bases: TGCGCCAGCAGCTTGGGCCCCGCCGACTCCGAGCAGTACTTC. The encoded protein is CASSLGPADSEQYF.